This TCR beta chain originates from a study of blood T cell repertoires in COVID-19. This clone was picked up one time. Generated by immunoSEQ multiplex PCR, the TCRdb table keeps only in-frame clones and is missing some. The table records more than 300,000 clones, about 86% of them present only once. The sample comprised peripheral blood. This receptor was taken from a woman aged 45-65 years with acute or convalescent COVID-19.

The CDR3 region is CASSQQQGLVGTSSYEQYF. The DNA for the CDR3 is TGTGCCAGCAGCCAACAACAAGGACTAGTCGGGACCAGCTCCTACGAGCAGTACTTC. The chain is built from TRBV4-2 and TRBJ2-7, with 7 positions matching TRBD2. This CDR3 comprises 19 residues. V lost 2 bases and J lost 0; bases outside the gene matches: 16. Germline CDR1 is LGHNA and CDR2 is YNFKEQ.